The T cell receptor (beta chain) described here comes from a study of blood T cell repertoires in COVID-19. About the research overall: Acute and convalescent COVID-19 samples came from the United States, Italy and Spain. Sample material is recorded as cDNA or gDNA derived from T cells, B-cell-depleted T cells, or PBMCs.

Worth noting for this clone: Relative to the germline gene, one junction end is altered; a read error may explain this.

Enrolment of Seattle patients took place during active infection, and they were followed longitudinally. In the original processing: Amplified reference gene primers provided the basis for estimating nucleated cell counts. Using immunoSEQ multiplex PCR, the repertoire was profiled, and TCRdb retains in-frame clones only, with some absent. V, J and clone size are those of that table, while D and trimming were read from the DNA. The sample shows 200,000 to 250,000 clones, 82% of them seen only once. The germline CDR1 and CDR2 sequences are KGHSH and LQKENI. The CDR3 totals 12 residues. The specimen was peripheral blood. This receptor was taken from a woman between 70 and 85 years old with COVID-19, enrolled during active disease. V and J are TRBV18 and TRBJ2-5; 7 bases agree with TRBD2. CDR3 loop: CASSPQGEGLHF. DNA of the CDR3: TGTGCCAGCTCACCACAAGGGGAGGGCCTTCACTTC.